Listed below are T cell receptor beta chains from one sample, sequenced in a study of blood T cell repertoires in COVID-19. The method was immunoSEQ multiplex PCR; TCRdb's version includes in-frame clones alone and lacks a portion of them. The sample shows a few hundred thousand clones, 90% of them seen only once. Sequencing used peripheral blood. The receptor set was obtained from a woman aged 55-70 years with COVID-19, enrolled during active disease. CDR3s include the opening cysteine and the closing phenylalanine or tryptophan. The D gene is left open where the match is weak. Rows may omit the clone size; those that give it use once, few, many or a size class.

D	V	length	J	size	DNA	CDR3
.	TRBV7-8	15	TRBJ1-1	few	TGTGCCAGCAGCTTAGTAAAGCTCGCGGGGACTGAAGCTTTCTTT	CASSLVKLAGTEAFF
TRBD1	TRBV27	14	TRBJ2-5	few	TGTGCCAGCAGTTTTAAGGACAGGGGTGAGACCCAGTACTTC	CASSFKDRGETQYF
TRBD1	TRBV5-5	15	TRBJ2-7	.	TGTGCCAGCAGCTTGAGGACAGGGGGTAGTGGGGAGCAGTACTTC	CASSLRTGGSGEQYF
TRBD1	TRBV7-2	15	TRBJ1-4	.	TGTGCCAGCAGCTTACTGGGACAGGGGGGGGAAAAACTGTTTTTT	CASSLLGQGGEKLFF
TRBD2	TRBV19	15	TRBJ2-7	.	TGTGCCAGTAGTAGACGTGCGGGGGAGTCCTACGAGCAGTACTTC	CASSRRAGESYEQYF
TRBD2	TRBV7-3	16	TRBJ2-2	.	TGTGCCAGCAGCACCCCTACCGGGGGGGGGACCGGGGAGCTGTTTTTT	CASSTPTGGGTGELFF
.	TRBV25-1	13	TRBJ1-4	.	TGTGCCAGCAGTGAACCCATGGACAGTCTTCTGTTTTTT	CASSEPMDSLLFF
TRBD1	TRBV3-1/TRBV3-2	15	TRBJ1-6	.	TGTGCCAGCAGCCAAGTGGGACAGGGGGGATCACCCCTCCACTTT	CASSQVGQGGSPLHF
.	TRBV3-1/TRBV3-2	15	TRBJ1-2	.	TGTGCCAGCAGCCAAGGTGCGGGGTTATACTATGGCTACACCTTC	CASSQGAGLYYGYTF
.	TRBV3-1/TRBV3-2	15	TRBJ1-3	once	TGTGCCAGCAGCCAAGATCTGGCAGGGCTGAACACCATATATTTT	CASSQDLAGLNTIYF
.	TRBV7-3	13	TRBJ2-2	once	TGTGCCAGCAGCTTACAGGGCACCGGGGAGCTGTTTTTT	CASSLQGTGELFF
.	TRBV19	13	TRBJ1-6	.	TGTGCCACTAAAACGGGGGGTGATTCACCCCTCCACTTT	CATKTGGDSPLHF
.	TRBV5-8	15	TRBJ1-4	.	TGTGCCAGCAGCTTGGTTGTGGGCCATAATGAAAAACTGTTTTTT	CASSLVVGHNEKLFF
TRBD1	TRBV6-1	14	TRBJ1-2	.	TGTGCCAGCAGTGAAGCTGGGACAGCAAGTGGCTACACCTTC	CASSEAGTASGYTF
.	TRBV27	13	TRBJ2-1	.	TGTGCCAGCAGTTCAGGGCGGTTCAATGAGCAGTTCTTC	CASSSGRFNEQFF
TRBD1	TRBV15	15	TRBJ1-2	.	TGTGCCACCAGCAGAGAAACAGGGGGCTCGGATGGCTACACCTTC	CATSRETGGSDGYTF
.	TRBV5-4	12	TRBJ1-2	.	TGTGCCAGCAGCTCGAGTGAGGGAGGTCCCACCTTC	CASSSSEGGPTF
.	TRBV10-3	14	TRBJ1-1	.	TGTGCCATCAGTACAATGGACAGGAACACTGAAGCTTTCTTT	CAISTMDRNTEAFF
.	TRBV7-3	19	TRBJ2-6	.	TGTGCCAGCAGCTTAAGAGGCGGGAATTATAGAACTGGGGCCAACGTCCTGACTTTC	CASSLRGGNYRTGANVLTF
TRBD1	TRBV6-2/TRBV6-3	15	TRBJ2-5	.	TGTGCCAGCAGTTCGCCACCGGGACAGCAAGAGACCCAGTACTTC	CASSSPPGQQETQYF
TRBD1	TRBV9	14	TRBJ1-5	.	TGTGCCAGCAGCACCGGGACAGGGGGTCAGCCCCAGCATTTT	CASSTGTGGQPQHF
TRBD1	TRBV5-5	15	TRBJ1-2	.	TGTGCCAGCAGCCTACAGGGGGTGCCTAACTATGGCTACACCTTC	CASSLQGVPNYGYTF
.	TRBV11-1	15	TRBJ1-3	.	TGTGCCAGCAGCTTATCGGCAGGGCTTTGGGACACCATATATTTT	CASSLSAGLWDTIYF
.	TRBV2	9	TRBJ1-2	.	TGTGCCAGACAGGCTGCTAAAACCTTC	CARQAAKTF
TRBD1	TRBV9	15	TRBJ1-1	.	TGTGCCAGCAGCGTGGGGACAGTCTCGAACACTGAAGCTTTCTTT	CASSVGTVSNTEAFF
TRBD2	TRBV5-1	15	TRBJ2-5	.	TGCGCCAGCAGCCCTAGGACTAGCGGGGGTGAGACCCAGTACTTC	CASSPRTSGGETQYF
.	TRBV9	14	TRBJ1-5	.	TGTGCCAGCAGCGTAGCAGGGTCGGGTCAGCCCCAGCATTTT	CASSVAGSGQPQHF
TRBD1	TRBV2	14	TRBJ2-7	.	TGTGCCAGCAGTGGGGCAGGGGGCTCCTACGAGCAGTACTTC	CASSGAGGSYEQYF
TRBD1	TRBV5-8	14	TRBJ2-3	.	TGTGCCAGCAGCGAGGACAGGGGTGAAGATACGCAGTATTTT	CASSEDRGEDTQYF
TRBD1	TRBV2	13	TRBJ2-3	.	TGTGCCAGCAACAACAGGGGGCCAGATACGCAGTATTTT	CASNNRGPDTQYF
TRBD2	TRBV5-4	16	TRBJ2-3	.	TGTGCCAGCAGAACCCGACTAGCGGGGGACTCAGATACGCAGTATTTT	CASRTRLAGDSDTQYF
TRBD1	TRBV3-1/TRBV3-2	16	TRBJ2-5	.	TGTGCCAGCAGTTCTTCTCCGGGACAGGGGAGGGAGACCCAGTACTTC	CASSSSPGQGRETQYF
.	TRBV12-5	15	TRBJ2-2	once	TGTGCTAGTGGTATCAATAGTGCGAGCACCGGGGAGCTGTTTTTT	CASGINSASTGELFF
TRBD1	TRBV6-6	16	TRBJ1-2	.	TGTGCCAGCAGTGGACAGGCGACAGGAGCTAACTATGGCTACACCTTC	CASSGQATGANYGYTF
.	TRBV14	11	TRBJ1-1	.	TGTGCCAGCAGCAATTATCTTGAAGCTTTCTTT	CASSNYLEAFF
.	TRBV5-1	15	TRBJ1-3	.	TGCGCCAGCAGCTTGGGGTCAGGCTCTGGAAACACCATATATTTT	CASSLGSGSGNTIYF
.	TRBV3-1/TRBV3-2	14	TRBJ2-7	.	TGTGCCAGCAGCCAGGCGGGATCCAACTACGAGCAGTACTTC	CASSQAGSNYEQYF
.	TRBV7-3	13	TRBJ2-2	.	TGTGCCAGCAGCCCCGGAGATGTCGGGGAGCTGTTTTTT	CASSPGDVGELFF
TRBD2	TRBV7-9	14	TRBJ2-5	.	TGTGCCAGCAGCTTAGTCGAGACTAGCGGGACCCAGTACTTC	CASSLVETSGTQYF
.	TRBV3-1/TRBV3-2	13	TRBJ2-7	.	TGTGCCAGCAGCCCCGCCGCGGCCACCGACTCGCACTTC	CASSPAAATDSHF
TRBD1	TRBV7-8	14	TRBJ2-7	.	TGTGCCAGCAGCTTGACAGGGGAGTCCTACGAGCAGTACTTC	CASSLTGESYEQYF
.	TRBV6-1	14	TRBJ1-2	.	TGTGCCAGCAGTGAAGAAAGAGAGGCCTATGGCTACACCTTC	CASSEEREAYGYTF